One sample yielded the 30 T cell receptor beta chains listed below, sequenced in a study of blood T cell repertoires in COVID-19. TCRdb keeps only in-frame clones here, not all; method: immunoSEQ multiplex PCR. The data contain 250,000 to 400,000 clones, around 89% of them singletons. The sample was peripheral blood. These TCRs come from a woman aged 25-40 years with COVID-19, enrolled during active disease.

This chain connects TRBV10-3 to TRBJ2-3, with TRBD1 matching 9 bases. J lost 6 bases, V lost 6 bases, and 4 bases had no gene match. The CDR3 is 13 amino acids. Germline-derived CDR1 and CDR2 are ENHRY and SYGVKD. The CDR3, as DNA: TGTGCCATCAGCGGACAGGGGAAGGATACGCAGTATTTT. Translation: CAISGQGKDTQYF.

This clone was counted once. The V gene is TRBV4-3, the J gene TRBJ2-7; D gene uncertain. There are 12 residues in the CDR3. V was clipped by 0 bases and J by 5 bases, with 5 bases between them. Germline V CDR1 and CDR2: LGHNA, YSLEER. The CDR3 spells CASSQDQDEQYF. CDR3 bases: TGCGCCAGCAGCCAAGACCAGGACGAGCAGTACTTC.

V and J are TRBV7-2 and TRBJ2-3; D unclear. The length of the CDR3 is 14 residues. The germline V gene has CDR1 SGHTA and CDR2 FQGNSA. V was cut by 2 bases and J by 0 bases, with 6 bases left in between. CDR3 in DNA: TGTGCCAGCAGCTTATCCCCTAGCACAGATACGCAGTATTTT. This gives the protein CASSLSPSTDTQYF.

This clone occurred once. The CDR3 region has the DNA TGTGCCAGCAGAGAGACAGGGGGCAGGGACACTGAAGCTTTCTTT. Its translation: CASRETGGRDTEAFF. V usage is TRBV6-6 and J usage is TRBJ1-1; 10 bases are a match to TRBD1. Trimming at V came to 6 bases and at J to 3 bases, leaving 7 bases not matched to a gene. Germline V gene lookup returns CDR1 MNHNY and CDR2 SVGAGI (reference sequence). The CDR3 runs to 15 residues.

The V and J genes are TRBV4-2 and TRBJ1-1; D is unresolved. V lost 4 bases and J lost 5, with 17 bases in between. CDR3 length: 15 amino acids. Looked up from germline, CDR1 is LGHNA and CDR2 is YNFKEQ. The CDR3 sequence is CASSLTSATPTEAFF. In DNA, the CDR3 is TGTGCCAGCAGCCTGACTTCGGCCACCCCGACTGAAGCTTTCTTT.

This chain connects TRBV19 to TRBJ2-1; 12 positions match TRBD2. Trimming cost V 8 bases and J 7 bases; bases outside gene matches: 9. Germline V lookup: CDR1 LNHDA, CDR2 SQIVND (reference sequence). This CDR3 has 15 residues. This CDR3 reads CASSKTSGGLNEQFF. DNA of the CDR3: TGTGCCAGTTCCAAGACTAGCGGGGGCCTTAATGAGCAGTTCTTC.

V is TRBV9 and J is TRBJ1-3; TRBD1 matches at 7 bases. V dropped 2 bases and J dropped 1; count of bases not matched to a gene: 12. Germline lookup yields CDR1 SGDLS and CDR2 YYNGEE. The length of the CDR3 is 18 residues. CDR3 region: CASSVRDREPSSGNTIYF. The CDR3 coding sequence is TGTGCCAGCAGCGTGAGAGACAGGGAGCCATCTTCTGGAAACACCATATATTTT.

V usage is TRBV12-5 and J usage is TRBJ2-1; 10 nucleotides agree with TRBD1. Germline values: CDR1 LGHNT, CDR2 FRNRAP. The CDR3 consists of 15 residues. Trimming removed 7 bases from V and 7 bases from J; junction bases left unmatched: 10. CDR3 region: CASAPRDRGRNEQFF. CDR3 bases: TGTGCTAGTGCCCCCCGGGACAGGGGAAGGAATGAGCAGTTCTTC.

V gene TRBV6-1 combines with J gene TRBJ1-1; D might be TRBD1 (6 bases). Trimming stripped 3 bases from V and 1 base from J, with 9 bases between. The CDR3 is 14 residues long. CDR1 MNHNS and CDR2 SASEGT come from the germline V gene. The CDR3 region has the DNA TGTGCCAGCAGTGACCCGGGACAGAACACTGAAGCTTTCTTT. This sequence encodes CASSDPGQNTEAFF.

This chain uses TRBV28 with TRBJ1-6; possibly TRBD1 for D (6 bases). Germline V CDR1 and CDR2: MDHEN, SYDVKM. Trimming took off 10 bases at V and 6 bases at J, with 19 bases between the two ends. The CDR3 contains 15 residues. Written as DNA, the CDR3 is TGTGCCACCCTCGGGGGGCTGTCGGGTAATTCACCCCTCCACTTT. This gives the protein CATLGGLSGNSPLHF.

Only a few counts were recorded for this clone. CDR3 amino acids: CASSPSGGSHYGYTF. Written as DNA, the CDR3 is TGTGCCAGCTCACCATCCGGGGGGTCCCACTATGGCTACACCTTC. The chain is built from TRBV18 and TRBJ1-2, with D possibly TRBD1 on 5 matching bases. Per germline, CDR1 KGHSH and CDR2 LQKENI. The CDR3 runs 15 residues. The V and J ends lost 2 bases and 3 bases respectively, with 13 bases between them.

This clone was observed a single time. This chain connects TRBV19 to TRBJ2-1; 12 nucleotides match TRBD2. This CDR3 comprises 17 residues. V was pared by 3 bases and J by 10 bases, with 13 bases of the junction left unmatched. Germline V CDR1 and CDR2: LNHDA, SQIVND (reference sequence). CDR3 coding DNA: TGTGCCAGTAGTATGGGGTTGATCGGACTAGCGGGGCGAGAGCAGTTCTTC. It specifies CASSMGLIGLAGREQFF.

V usage is TRBV9 and J usage is TRBJ1-3; no reliable D call. V was pared by 2 bases and J by 0 bases, with 15 bases between. The CDR3 totals 17 residues. Per the germline V gene, CDR1 is SGDLS and CDR2 is YYNGEE. The CDR3 DNA reads as TGTGCCAGCAGCGTCGGGTGGGGAGGGAGCTCTGGAAACACCATATATTTT. Amino acids: CASSVGWGGSSGNTIYF.

The V call is TRBV16, the J call TRBJ2-1; 13 nucleotides match TRBD2. After removal of 0 bases from V and 0 bases from J, the junction contained 17 bases not matched to a gene. Germline V lookup: CDR1 KGHSY, CDR2 FQNENV. CDR3 length: 23 residues. The CDR3 DNA reads TGTGCCAGCAGCCAATCGCCCCTGGTTACTAGCGGGGGGGGGCAAAACTCCTACAATGAGCAGTTCTTC. Protein: CASSQSPLVTSGGGQNSYNEQFF.

The V call is TRBV11-2, the J call TRBJ2-3; tentatively, D is TRBD2 (5 bases). Germline CDR1 SGHAT, CDR2 FQNNGV. The ends were cut back, 1 base at V and 2 bases at J, with 13 bases in the middle. The CDR3 runs 16 residues. The CDR3 reads CASSLVEGADTDTQYF. The CDR3 bases are TGTGCCAGCAGCTTAGTTGAGGGCGCGGACACAGATACGCAGTATTTT.

A few counts support this clone. CDR3 sequence (DNA): TGCGCCAGCAGCTTCCAGGGTACTAATGAAAAACTGTTTTTT. Its protein is CASSFQGTNEKLFF. The rearrangement uses TRBV5-1 and TRBJ1-4, with D perhaps matching TRBD1 (5 bases). This CDR3 has 14 amino acids. Per germline, CDR1 SGHRS and CDR2 YFSETQ. V lost 2 bases, J lost 2 bases, and 7 bases lay in between.

The V gene is TRBV25-1, the J gene TRBJ1-1; D is unclear. Looked up from germline, CDR1 is MGHDK and CDR2 is SYGVNS. V lost 2 bases and J 10 bases, leaving 14 bases between the germline ends. CDR3 length equals 13 residues. CDR3 loop: CASSELVSRGAFF. DNA for the CDR3: TGTGCCAGCAGTGAACTGGTGTCGCGTGGAGCTTTCTTT.

This chain links TRBV6-5 with TRBJ1-2; D remains unclear. Per germline, CDR1 MNHEY and CDR2 SVGAGI. The CDR3 has 11 amino acids. Trimming cost V 6 bases and J 8 bases, with 10 bases left between them. The CDR3 loop reads CASRKLSGYTF. CDR3 sequence (DNA): TGTGCCAGCAGGAAACTAAGCGGCTACACCTTC.

The rearrangement links TRBV19 to TRBJ2-7, with 8 bases that match TRBD2. Germline V gene data show CDR1 as LNHDA and CDR2 as SQIVND (reference sequence). CDR3 length: 13 amino acids. J gave up 1 base and V 7 bases, and 3 bases lay outside the gene matches. CDR3 sequence reads: CASKAGASYEQYF. CDR3 in DNA: TGTGCCAGTAAAGCGGGGGCTTCCTACGAGCAGTACTTC. The full variable domain, with the rest looked up from reference TRBV19 and TRBJ2-7, is DGGITQSPKYLFRKEGQNVTLSCEQNLNHDAMYWYRQDPGQGLRLIYYSQIVNDFQKGDIAEGYSVSREKKESFPLTVTSAQKNPTAFYLCASKAGASYEQYFGPGTRLTVT.

The rearrangement links TRBV10-3 to TRBJ2-6, with D maybe TRBD1 (7 bases). Trimming took 2 bases from V and 0 from J, leaving 14 bases between them. CDR1 is ENHRY and CDR2 is SYGVKD in the germline V gene. The CDR3 consists of 18 residues. The CDR3 loop is CAISEGAGGSSGANVLTF. As DNA, the CDR3 is TGTGCCATCAGTGAGGGGGCAGGGGGGAGCTCTGGGGCCAACGTCCTGACTTTC.

V gene TRBV3-1 (or the pseudogene TRBV3-2) combines with J gene TRBJ2-3; 10 nucleotides agree with TRBD1. CDR1 is LGHDT, CDR2 YNNKEL, per germline (reference sequence). The trim removed 5 bases at V and 2 bases at J, leaving 7 bases unmatched. This CDR3 has 16 amino acids. The CDR3 sequence: CASSRGTGANTDTQYF. DNA for the CDR3: TGTGCCAGCAGCAGAGGGACAGGGGCGAACACAGATACGCAGTATTTT.

The table lists this clone with a count of one. The chain uses TRBV20-1 and TRBJ2-1; 15 bases match TRBD2. Germline loops: CDR1 DFQATT, CDR2 SNEGSKA (reference sequence). V shed 3 bases, J shed 5 bases, and the junction held 5 bases outside the gene matches. CDR3 length equals 16 residues. The CDR3 DNA sequence: TGCAGTGCTAGTCGGACTAGCGGGGGGGGAAACAATGAGCAGTTCTTC. It codes for CSASRTSGGGNNEQFF.

The chain uses TRBV12-3 or TRBV12-4 and TRBJ1-2; D ambiguous. V lost 4 bases and J 8 bases, leaving 11 bases between the germline ends. The CDR3 spans 12 residues. The CDR3 reads CASSSQTSGYTF. DNA for the CDR3: TGTGCCAGCAGTTCCCAGACATCCGGCTACACCTTC.

This chain joins TRBV7-3 and TRBJ2-1; 11 bases map to TRBD2. The V segment lost 3 bases and the J segment 8 bases; nucleotides outside the gene matches: 6. The CDR3 runs 15 residues. Germline-derived CDR1 and CDR2 are SGHTA and FQGTGA. As DNA, the CDR3 is TGTGCCAGCAGCTTCACTAGCGGGGGTACGGATGAGCAGTTCTTC. Encoded protein: CASSFTSGGTDEQFF.

The genes are TRBV10-3 and TRBJ1-2, with 7 bases aligning to TRBD1. The CDR3 contains 14 residues. The germline CDR1 and CDR2 sequences are ENHRY and SYGVKD. The V and J ends lost 7 bases and 2 bases, in that order; junction bases with no gene match: 7. In DNA, the CDR3 is TGTGCCATCAACCGGGACAGCGCCAACTATGGCTACACCTTC. It translates to CAINRDSANYGYTF.

This chain connects TRBV6-2 or TRBV6-3 to TRBJ1-5; D is uncertain. Per the germline V gene, CDR1 is MNHEY and CDR2 is SVGEGT. V lost 2 bases, J lost 5 bases, and 4 bases lay in between. The CDR3 totals 12 residues. The CDR3 sequence is CASSYLHQPQHF. The CDR3 DNA reads as TGTGCCAGCAGTTACCTACATCAGCCCCAGCATTTT.

V gene TRBV28 combines with J gene TRBJ1-1; D gene uncertain. Between the trimmed V and J ends, which lost 1 base and 12 bases, there was a span of 12 bases. The germline V gene encodes CDR1 MDHEN and CDR2 SYDVKM. The CDR3 length is 12 residues. CDR3 nucleotide sequence: TGTGCCAGCAGTTTATTGCCAGATTACACTTTCTTT. This translates into CASSLLPDYTFF.

The CDR3 protein is CASSPFNSTGANVLTF. CDR3 in DNA: TGTGCCAGCTCACCATTCAATTCAACTGGGGCCAACGTCCTGACTTTC. The chain couples TRBV18 to TRBJ2-6; D call uncertain. Germline CDR1 is KGHSH and CDR2 is LQKENI. CDR3 length equals 16 residues. V was trimmed by 2 bases and J by 2 bases, leaving 10 bases between them.

This clone was seen once. The chain links TRBV6-6 to TRBJ1-1, with TRBD1 as a possible D gene (6 bases). Germline CDR1 and CDR2: MNHNY and SVGAGI (reference sequence). Trimming cost V 1 base and J 3 bases, with 12 bases left between them. The CDR3 is 15 amino acids. CDR3 nucleotides: TGTGCCAGCAGTTACTTAGGGGCAGGGGACACTGAAGCTTTCTTT. It yields the protein CASSYLGAGDTEAFF.

This chain joins TRBV23-1 and TRBJ2-7; a possible D gene is TRBD2 (5 bases). TRBV23-1 is labeled an ORF, and its function is uncertain. The length of the CDR3 is 14 residues. V was pared by 11 bases and J by 3 bases, with 20 bases between. CDR3 loop: CASKRAGPYYEQYV. The CDR3 DNA reads as TGCGCCTCAAAACGGGCGGGCCCGTACTACGAGCAGTACGTC.